This T cell receptor beta chain was observed in a study of sequential checkpoint blockade in melanoma. About the study: TCRbeta immunosequencing was performed on DNA from over 90 pretreatment melanoma tumor samples. Matched biopsies came pretreatment and at week 13 for twenty-two patients.

Study conclusions and caveats: Pretreatment TIL clonality tracked with response in the nivolumab-first arm.

Germline V CDR1 and CDR2: SGHDN, FVKESK. J was trimmed by 1 base and V by 0 bases; bases with no gene match: 10. The CDR3 is 18 residues long. The protocol was immunoSEQ multiplex PCR, while the TCRdb copy is restricted to in-frame clones and leaves out a portion. The sample carries approximately 5,000 clones, roughly a quarter recorded once. The treatment denotes: randomized to nivolumab then ipilimumab (arm A) or the reverse (arm B). Points on this clone: The antigen is undetermined.

V gene TRBV14 combines with J gene TRBJ2-7; 9 nucleotides agree with TRBD2. Sequenced material: tumor tissue (inferred from file names), taken from a patient given nivolumab and ipilimumab in sequence. The sequence came from a human donor with melanoma. CDR3 loop: CASSQDQAGGRLSYEQYF. In DNA form, the CDR3 reads TGTGCCAGCAGCCAAGATCAAGCGGGAGGCCGACTTTCCTACGAGCAGTACTTC.